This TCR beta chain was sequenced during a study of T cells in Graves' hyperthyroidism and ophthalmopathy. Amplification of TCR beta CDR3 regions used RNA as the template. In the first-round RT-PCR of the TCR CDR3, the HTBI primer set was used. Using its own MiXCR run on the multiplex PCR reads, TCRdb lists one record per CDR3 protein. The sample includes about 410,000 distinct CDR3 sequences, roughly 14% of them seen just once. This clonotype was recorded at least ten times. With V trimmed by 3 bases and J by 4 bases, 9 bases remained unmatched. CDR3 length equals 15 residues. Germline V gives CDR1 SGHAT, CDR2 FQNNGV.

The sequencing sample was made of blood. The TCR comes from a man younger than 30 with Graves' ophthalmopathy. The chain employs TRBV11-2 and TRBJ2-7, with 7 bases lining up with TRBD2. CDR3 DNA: TGTGCCAGCAGCTTGGCACCCGGGACTACATACGAGCAGTACTTC. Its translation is CASSLAPGTTYEQYF.